One sample yielded the 23 T cell receptor beta chains listed below, sequenced in a study of spatial heterogeneity in lung cancer. TCRdb recomputed calls from the 5' RACE reads with MiXCR, one row per CDR3 protein. The sample has tens of thousands of distinct CDR3 sequences; roughly 13% are singletons. Time point specified: sample taken at primary tumor resection. Specimen: PBMCs, collected at surgery. These receptors were taken from a male donor with early-stage non-small cell lung cancer.

There are a few counts of this clonotype. This chain uses TRBV2 with TRBJ1-5; unclear D gene. V lost 4 bases and J 2 bases, leaving 9 bases between the germline ends. The CDR3 spans 14 residues. Per the germline V gene, CDR1 is SNHLY and CDR2 is FYNNEI. The CDR3 reads CASSGGRGNQPQHF. The CDR3 DNA is TGTGCCAGCAGTGGGGGAAGGGGCAATCAGCCCCAGCATTTT. Using reference TRBV2 and TRBJ1-5 for the parts outside the CDR3, the full variable domain is EPEVTQTPSHQVTQMGQEVILRCVPISNHLYFYWYRQILGQKVEFLVSFYNNEISEKSEIFDDQFSVERPDGSNFTLKIRSTKLEDSAMYFCASSGGRGNQPQHFGDGTRLSIL.

In regard to this clonotype: This CDR3 fails to terminate in the conserved phenylalanine or tryptophan, so it likely reflects a read error. The rearrangement uses TRBV6-2 or TRBV6-3 and TRBJ2-1; D call uncertain. The CDR3 runs to 13 residues. Germline values: CDR1 MNHEY, CDR2 SVGEGT. Trimming took 2 bases from V and 4 from J, leaving 6 bases between them. CDR3 amino acids: CASSYPDYNEQFL. The CDR3 DNA reads as TGTGCCAGCAGTTACCCAGATTACAATGAGCAGTTCCTC.

The V gene is TRBV6-5, the J gene TRBJ1-5; 8 positions agree with TRBD1. Looked up from germline, CDR1 is MNHEY and CDR2 is SVGAGI. The length of the CDR3 is 16 residues. J lost 5 bases, V lost 6 bases, and 12 bases had no gene match. The CDR3 nucleotides are TGTGCCAGCAGGAAAGAGGGACAGGCCCTGCATCAGCCCCAGCATTTT. Its protein is CASRKEGQALHQPQHF.

A few counts support this clonotype. This chain links TRBV5-1 with TRBJ2-3; weak D call: TRBD2 (5 bases). V lost 0 bases and J 0 bases, leaving 8 bases between the germline ends. Germline V gene sequence: CDR1 SGHRS, CDR2 YFSETQ. This CDR3 region has 15 residues. CDR3 nucleotides: TGCGCCAGCAGCTTGGGTAGCGATAGCACAGATACGCAGTATTTT. Translation: CASSLGSDSTDTQYF.

The V and J genes are TRBV6-6 and TRBJ2-7; tentative D call: TRBD1 (5 bases). The germline V gene encodes CDR1 MNHNY and CDR2 SVGAGI (reference sequence). The CDR3 runs to 11 residues. V shed 7 bases and J shed 2 bases, with 6 bases lying between them. In DNA form, the CDR3 reads TGTGCCAGCAAAGGGGCCTACGAGCAGTACTTC. This codes for CASKGAYEQYF.

The sample holds many counts of this clonotype. The chain employs TRBV7-9 and TRBJ1-1; D gene uncertain. The CDR3 spans 12 residues. The germline V gene has CDR1 SEHNR and CDR2 FQNEAQ (reference sequence). V was trimmed by 5 bases and J by 7 bases, leaving 11 bases between them. The CDR3 here is CASSLVILEAFF. The CDR3 DNA sequence: TGTGCCAGCAGCCTAGTGATCCTTGAAGCTTTCTTT. Filled out from reference TRBV7-9 and TRBJ1-1, the complete variable domain reads DTGVSQNPRHKITKRGQNVTFRCDPISEHNRLYWYRQTLGQGPEFLTYFQNEAQLEKSRLLSDRFSAERPKGSFSTLEIQRTEQGDSAMYLCASSLVILEAFFGQGTRLTVV.

This clonotype was seen ten or more times. The gene calls are TRBV9 and TRBJ1-1, with D unresolved. This CDR3 has 15 amino acids. Germline V CDR1 and CDR2: SGDLS, YYNGEE. The ends were cut back, 0 bases at V and 0 bases at J, with 9 bases in the middle. In DNA form, the CDR3 reads TGTGCCAGCAGCGTAGCGCGGAGGATGAACACTGAAGCTTTCTTT. This codes for CASSVARRMNTEAFF. The full variable domain, its missing parts supplied by reference TRBV9 and TRBJ1-1, is DSGVTQTPKHLITATGQRVTLRCSPRSGDLSVYWYQQSLDQGLQFLIQYYNGEERAKGNILERFSAQQFPDLHSELNLSSLELGDSALYFCASSVARRMNTEAFFGQGTRLTVV.

The rearrangement uses TRBV7-9 and TRBJ2-3; D gene uncertain. The CDR3 totals 11 residues. The V and J ends lost 5 bases and 6 bases respectively, with 6 bases between them. Germline values: CDR1 SEHNR, CDR2 FQNEAQ (reference sequence). In DNA form, the CDR3 reads TGTGCCAGCAGCAGGTCGGATACGCAGTATTTT. This encodes CASSRSDTQYF. Based on the CDR3 plus reference TRBV7-9 and TRBJ2-3, the full variable domain is DTGVSQNPRHKITKRGQNVTFRCDPISEHNRLYWYRQTLGQGPEFLTYFQNEAQLEKSRLLSDRFSAERPKGSFSTLEIQRTEQGDSAMYLCASSRSDTQYFGPGTRLTVL.

This clonotype was picked up one time. The chain couples TRBV5-1 to TRBJ1-1, with 8 nucleotides matching TRBD1. This CDR3 is 15 amino acids long. Germline CDR1 reads SGHRS; CDR2 reads YFSETQ. V shed 4 bases and J 6 bases; nucleotides not matched to a gene: 11. In DNA form, the CDR3 reads TGCGCCAGCAGCCCTACTGGACAGGGCGGCGCTGAAGCTTTCTTT. Translation gives CASSPTGQGGAEAFF.

This clonotype showed up just a few times. The J gene is TRBJ2-1, the V gene TRBV20-1; 7 bases align to TRBD2. V shed 0 bases, J shed 5 bases, and the junction held 7 bases outside the gene matches. This CDR3 contains 15 residues. Germline V CDR1 and CDR2: DFQATT, SNEGSKA (reference sequence). CDR3 nucleotides: TGCAGTGCTAGAGATGGCGGGAGTGCGGACAATGAGCAGTTCTTC. This codes for CSARDGGSADNEQFF.

This clonotype was detected many times. This sequence joins TRBV28 and TRBJ1-4; no clear D. Germline V lookup: CDR1 MDHEN, CDR2 SYDVKM. The CDR3 contains 15 residues. Trimming left V 5 bases short and J 0 bases short, with 10 bases between. The CDR3 DNA sequence: TGTGCCAGCAGTCCTGAGACATCAACTAATGAAAAACTGTTTTTT. Translation: CASSPETSTNEKLFF.

V is TRBV5-1 and J is TRBJ1-1, with D perhaps TRBD1 (5 bases). V shed 4 bases and J shed 2 bases, with 18 bases lying between them. This CDR3 comprises 16 residues. Per germline, CDR1 SGHRS and CDR2 YFSETQ. Here the CDR3 reads CASSHGPQGANTEAFF. The CDR3 DNA reads TGCGCCAGCAGCCACGGGCCCCAGGGTGCTAACACTGAAGCTTTCTTT.

Ten or more counts support this clonotype. This chain joins TRBV4-2 and TRBJ2-5; no clear D. Per germline, CDR1 LGHNA and CDR2 YNFKEQ. The CDR3 has 16 amino acids. Trimming shortened V by 3 bases and J by 0 bases, and 14 bases separated the two germline ends. Written as DNA, the CDR3 is TGTGCCAGCAGCCAGGCTAGGTCCCTGTACCAAGAGACCCAGTACTTC. This sequence encodes CASSQARSLYQETQYF.

The sample holds a few counts of this clonotype. In DNA, the CDR3 is TGTGCCAGCAGTAACCAGCGGGGGAGCACAGATACGCAGTATTTT. Protein: CASSNQRGSTDTQYF. The chain combines TRBV12-3 or TRBV12-4 with TRBJ2-3; 8 nucleotides align to TRBD2. Losses at the gene ends were 5 bases for V and 0 bases for J; bases not matched to a gene: 4. CDR3 length equals 15 residues.

The chain joins TRBV28 to TRBJ1-6, with D maybe TRBD1 (6 bases). CDR3 length: 17 residues. Trimming left V 4 bases short and J 0 bases short, with 13 bases between. Germline CDR1 MDHEN, CDR2 SYDVKM. The CDR3 here is CASSSLRGSSYNSPLHF. CDR3 DNA sequence: TGTGCCAGCAGTTCGCTCAGGGGAAGCTCCTATAATTCACCCCTCCACTTT.

There are a few counts of this clonotype. This chain links TRBV7-9 with TRBJ1-1; D ambiguous. The CDR3 consists of 14 residues. Germline loops: CDR1 SEHNR, CDR2 FQNEAQ (reference sequence). Trimming took off 5 bases at V and 6 bases at J, with 16 bases between the two ends. CDR3 coding DNA: TGTGCCAGCAGCGTCGAGGTTGGATACGCTGAAGCTTTCTTT. Its protein product is CASSVEVGYAEAFF.

The rearrangement uses TRBV7-9 and TRBJ1-5; no clear D gene. Trimming removed 1 base from V and 2 bases from J, with 9 bases in between. Germline V lookup: CDR1 SEHNR, CDR2 FQNEAQ (reference sequence). This CDR3 has 15 residues. For the CDR3, the DNA is TGTGCCAGCAGCTTAGAGGGAGGTGGCAATCAGCCCCAGCATTTT. It translates to CASSLEGGGNQPQHF.

The chain is built from TRBV6-4 and TRBJ2-5; D unclear. Trimming took off 4 bases at V and 5 bases at J, with 11 bases between the two ends. CDR3 length: 13 residues. Looked up from germline, CDR1 is MRHNA and CDR2 is SNTAGT. CDR3 coding DNA: TGTGCCAGCAGTGTACTGTTCGGGGAGACCCAGTACTTC. Protein: CASSVLFGETQYF.

This clonotype was found a few times. This chain uses TRBV19 with TRBJ1-5; D is perhaps TRBD1 (6 bases). In germline, CDR1 is LNHDA, CDR2 SQIVND (reference sequence). The CDR3 is 14 residues long. The ends were cut back, 5 bases at V and 1 base at J, with 9 bases in the middle. CDR3 nucleotides: TGTGCCAGTAGTTCCGGACAGAGCAATCAGCCCCAGCATTTT. It specifies CASSSGQSNQPQHF.

This chain links TRBV29-1 with TRBJ2-1; 7 nucleotides line up with TRBD1. Germline V gene lookup returns CDR1 SQVTM and CDR2 ANQGSEA. V lost 3 bases to trimming and J lost 4 bases; unmatched junction nucleotides: 9. The CDR3 spans 15 residues. CDR3: CSVERDRESYNEQFF. CDR3 sequence (DNA): TGCAGCGTTGAGAGAGACAGGGAATCGTACAATGAGCAGTTCTTC.

This clonotype came up a few times. The DNA of the CDR3 is TGCGCCAGCAGCTTCCGCGGCGGGGGCACAGATACGCAGTATTTT. It specifies CASSFRGGGTDTQYF. J is TRBJ2-3 and V is TRBV5-1, with D possibly matching TRBD2 (6 bases). Per the germline V gene, CDR1 is SGHRS and CDR2 is YFSETQ. The CDR3 covers 15 residues. V was cut by 2 bases and J by 1 base, with 11 bases left in between.

This clonotype was observed at least ten times. This chain joins TRBV6-6 and TRBJ2-7, with D tentatively TRBD1 (6 bases). Germline CDR1 and CDR2: MNHNY and SVGAGI (reference sequence). V was trimmed by 0 bases and J by 5 bases, leaving 14 bases between them. CDR3 length: 15 amino acids. The CDR3 is CASSYSGYRAHEQYF. The CDR3 DNA is TGTGCCAGCAGTTACTCGGGGTACAGGGCCCACGAGCAGTACTTC.

The chain recombines TRBV2 with TRBJ2-3, with D perhaps TRBD1 or TRBD2 (5 bases each). The V end was cut by 7 bases, the J end by 4 bases, with 12 bases between. Germline CDR1 is SNHLY and CDR2 is FYNNEI. The CDR3 length is 13 residues. CDR3 bases: TGTGCCAGCACCCAAGTGGGGGCAGATACGCAGTATTTT. Protein product: CASTQVGADTQYF.